The clone carrying this TCR beta chain was detected many times. Its antigen remains unidentified. These data belong to a study of T-cell reconstitution after alpha-beta-depleted transplantation in children. Notes on the study in general: T cells produced anew were the main source of T-cell counts and diversity one year after transplant. About two months after transplant, alpha-beta T cells reportedly came from several hundred expanded graft clones.

The germline V and J ends were trimmed by 5 bases and 0 bases, with 14 bases remaining between them. Germline loops: CDR1 SGHVS, CDR2 FQNEAQ. The CDR3 loop spans 15 amino acids. Molecular barcoding with unique molecular identifiers was used for the TCRbeta library. MiXCR, run by TCRdb on the PCR reads, gives a single entry per CDR3 protein. The data contain tens of thousands of distinct CDR3 sequences, approximately 8.7% of them singletons. Sequenced material: PBMCs, mostly from graft donor cells, taken 60 days after TCRalphabeta/CD19-depleted stem cell transplant. The sequence was collected from a male patient under 10 years old who had a stem cell transplant for chronic granulomatous disease, so the T cells may come from the graft donor. V gene TRBV7-8 combines with J gene TRBJ2-7; D gene unclear. In nucleotides, the CDR3 is TGTGCCAGCAGCCCTAGTCCTACCCTCTCCTACGAGCAGTACTTC. This codes for CASSPSPTLSYEQYF.